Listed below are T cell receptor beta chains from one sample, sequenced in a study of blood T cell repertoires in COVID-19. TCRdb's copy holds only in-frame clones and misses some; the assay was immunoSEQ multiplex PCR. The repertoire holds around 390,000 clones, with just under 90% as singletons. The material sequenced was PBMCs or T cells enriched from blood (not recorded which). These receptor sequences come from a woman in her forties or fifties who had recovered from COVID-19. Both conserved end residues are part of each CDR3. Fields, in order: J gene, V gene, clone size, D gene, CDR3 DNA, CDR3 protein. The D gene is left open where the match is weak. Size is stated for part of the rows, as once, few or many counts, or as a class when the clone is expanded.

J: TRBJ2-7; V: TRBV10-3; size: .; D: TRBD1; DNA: TGTGCCATTCTAGCGGACAGGGGCCACGAGCAGTACTTC; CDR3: CAILADRGHEQYF
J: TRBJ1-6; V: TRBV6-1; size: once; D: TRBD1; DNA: TGTGCCAGCAGTGGTGGCGGGACAGGCCCCTATAATTCACCCCTCCACTTT; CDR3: CASSGGGTGPYNSPLHF
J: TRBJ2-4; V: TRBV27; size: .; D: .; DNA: TGTGCCAGCAGTTTATTAGGACAGTTAAACATTCAGTACTTC; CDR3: CASSLLGQLNIQYF
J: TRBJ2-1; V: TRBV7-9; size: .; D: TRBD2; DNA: TGTGCCAGCAGCTTGGAGCGGGGGGGCCCTCAGTCCTACAATGAGCAGTTCTTC; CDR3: CASSLERGGPQSYNEQFF
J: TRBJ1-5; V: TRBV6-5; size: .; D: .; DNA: TGTGCCAGCAGGGGTGACAGTCTCAATCAGCCCCAGCATTTT; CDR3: CASRGDSLNQPQHF
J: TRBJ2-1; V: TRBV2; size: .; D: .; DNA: TGTGCCAGCAGGGGGGACTTTAGCTCCTACAATGAGCAGTTCTTC; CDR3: CASRGDFSSYNEQFF
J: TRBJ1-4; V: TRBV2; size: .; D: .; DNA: TGTGCCAGCAGTGAATTCGGCCAGGGTGAAAAACTGTTTTTT; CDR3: CASSEFGQGEKLFF
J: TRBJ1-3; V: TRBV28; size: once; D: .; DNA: TGTGCCAGCAGCCCAAACACTGGAAACACCATATATTTT; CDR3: CASSPNTGNTIYF
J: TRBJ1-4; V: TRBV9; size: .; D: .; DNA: TGTGCCAGCAGCGATCTCGGAACTAATGAAAAACTGTTTTTT; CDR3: CASSDLGTNEKLFF
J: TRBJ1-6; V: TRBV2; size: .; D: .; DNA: TGTGCCAGTATGAGCTCCTATAATTCACCCCTCCACTTT; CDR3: CASMSSYNSPLHF
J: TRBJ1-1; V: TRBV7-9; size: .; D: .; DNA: TGTGCCAGCAGCTTATTAGGGGGACGGGGAACTGAAGCTTTCTTT; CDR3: CASSLLGGRGTEAFF
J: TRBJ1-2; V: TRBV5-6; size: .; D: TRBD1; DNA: TGTGCCAGCGAATCCGGGACAGGGGACTATGGCTACACCTTC; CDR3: CASESGTGDYGYTF
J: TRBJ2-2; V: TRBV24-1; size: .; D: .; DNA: TGTGCCACCAGCGTCCGAGCGGCCGACACCGGGGAGCTGTTTTTT; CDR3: CATSVRAADTGELFF
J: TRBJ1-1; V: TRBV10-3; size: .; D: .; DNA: TGTGCCATCAGGGACAGTTCTGAAGCTTTCTTT; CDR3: CAIRDSSEAFF
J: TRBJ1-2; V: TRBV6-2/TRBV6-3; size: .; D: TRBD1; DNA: TGTGCCAGCAGTTACCGAGACAGGGGGCTTTTGTATAACTATGGCTACACCTTC; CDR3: CASSYRDRGLLYNYGYTF
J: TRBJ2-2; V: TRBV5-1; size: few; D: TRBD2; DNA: TGCGCCAGCTTTTTGGCTAGCGGTCTCACCGGGGAGCTGTTTTTT; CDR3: CASFLASGLTGELFF
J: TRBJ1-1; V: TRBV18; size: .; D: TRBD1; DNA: TGTGCCAGCTCACTGAGACAGGGGGTTGAAGCTTTCTTT; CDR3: CASSLRQGVEAFF
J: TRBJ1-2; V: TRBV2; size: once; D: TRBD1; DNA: TGTGCCAGCAGTGAGACAGGGGCCAACTATGGCTACACCTTC; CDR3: CASSETGANYGYTF
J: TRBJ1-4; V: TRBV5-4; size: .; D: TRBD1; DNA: TGTGCCAGCAGCTTGGGGCAGGGGGGTGAAAAACTGTTTTTT; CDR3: CASSLGQGGEKLFF
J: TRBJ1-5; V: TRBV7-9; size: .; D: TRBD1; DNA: TGTGCCAGCAGCCCTACAGGGGATCAGCCCCAGCATTTT; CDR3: CASSPTGDQPQHF
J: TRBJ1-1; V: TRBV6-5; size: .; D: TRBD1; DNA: TGTGCCAGCAGTTACGGGGGACAGACCATGAACACTGAAGCTTTCTTT; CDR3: CASSYGGQTMNTEAFF
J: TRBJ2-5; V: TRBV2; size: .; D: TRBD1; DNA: TGTGCCAGCGTTTCGGACAGGGTTCAAGAGACCCAGTACTTC; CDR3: CASVSDRVQETQYF
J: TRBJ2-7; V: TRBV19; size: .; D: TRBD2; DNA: TGTGCCAGTAGTCCCCCCGGTAGCGGGGGCTCTGGTGAGCAGTACTTC; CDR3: CASSPPGSGGSGEQYF
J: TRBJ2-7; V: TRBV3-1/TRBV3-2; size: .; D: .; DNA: TGTGCCAGCAGCCAGATGAGGTCACTCCGGGGGTACGAGCAGTACTTC; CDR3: CASSQMRSLRGYEQYF
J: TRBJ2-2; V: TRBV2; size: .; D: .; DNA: TGTGCCAGCAGTGATAGGACAGCGAACACCGGGGAGCTGTTTTTT; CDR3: CASSDRTANTGELFF
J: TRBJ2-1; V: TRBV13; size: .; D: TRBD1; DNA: TGTGCCAGCAGCTCCAGGGGACAGACGCTTTTGAATGAGCAGTTCTTC; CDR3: CASSSRGQTLLNEQFF
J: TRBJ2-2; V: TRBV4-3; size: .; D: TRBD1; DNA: TGCGCCAGCAGCCAAGAAGCTGGCTGGACAGGGGGCGTTACCGGGGAGCTGTTTTTT; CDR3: CASSQEAGWTGGVTGELFF
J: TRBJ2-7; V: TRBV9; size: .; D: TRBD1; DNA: TGTGCCAGCAGCGTAGACGGGACAGGGGGTTTAGGATCGGCGTACTTC; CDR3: CASSVDGTGGLGSAYF
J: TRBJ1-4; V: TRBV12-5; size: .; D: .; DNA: TGTGCTAGTGGGCCGGGACATGAGGAAAAACTGTTTTTT; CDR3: CASGPGHEEKLFF
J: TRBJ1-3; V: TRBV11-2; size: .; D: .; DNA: TGTGCCAGCAGCTTAGCAGGGTCTAAAAACACCATATATTTT; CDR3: CASSLAGSKNTIYF
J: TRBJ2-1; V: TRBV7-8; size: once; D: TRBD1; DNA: TGTGCCAGCAGCTTATTTCAGGGGGCATCACGTGATGAGCAGTTCTTC; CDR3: CASSLFQGASRDEQFF
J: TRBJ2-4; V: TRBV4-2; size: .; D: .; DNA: TGTGCCAGCAGCCAAGCCTTGGGACTAGCCAAAAACATTCAGTACTTC; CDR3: CASSQALGLAKNIQYF
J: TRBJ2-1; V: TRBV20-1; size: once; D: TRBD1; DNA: TGCAGTGCTTCCCGGGACAGCTTATGGATCTTC; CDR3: CSASRDSLWIF
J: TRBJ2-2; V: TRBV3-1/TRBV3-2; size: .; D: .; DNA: TGTGCCAGCAGCCAACTATGGAGCACCGGGGAGCTGTTTTTT; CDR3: CASSQLWSTGELFF
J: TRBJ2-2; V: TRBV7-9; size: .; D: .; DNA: TGTGCCAGCAGCTTAGAGAGATCCGGGGAGCTGTTTTTT; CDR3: CASSLERSGELFF
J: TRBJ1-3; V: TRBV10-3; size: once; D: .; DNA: TGTGCCATCAAGGACCCGACATTACCGACAGCTTCTGGAAACACCATATATTTT; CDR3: CAIKDPTLPTASGNTIYF
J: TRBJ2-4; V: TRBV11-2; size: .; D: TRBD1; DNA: TGTGCCAGCAGCGGACAGGCGGGCGGCATTCAGTACTTC; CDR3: CASSGQAGGIQYF
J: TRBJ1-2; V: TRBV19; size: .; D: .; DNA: TGTGCCAGTAGTCCTCAGACAGGATTTTTTTATGGCTACACCTTC; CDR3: CASSPQTGFFYGYTF
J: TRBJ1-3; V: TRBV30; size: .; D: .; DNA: TGTGCCTGGAGTCTGGGGACTGGCAGTGACACCATATATTTT; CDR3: CAWSLGTGSDTIYF
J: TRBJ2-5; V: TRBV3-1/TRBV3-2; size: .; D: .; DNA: TGTGCCAGCAGCCAAGGTTCTCCCCAGGTGGAGACCCAGTACTTC; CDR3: CASSQGSPQVETQYF
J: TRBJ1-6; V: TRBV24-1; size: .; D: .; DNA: TGTGCCACCAGTCAAAACAGTAATTCACCCCTCCACTTT; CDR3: CATSQNSNSPLHF
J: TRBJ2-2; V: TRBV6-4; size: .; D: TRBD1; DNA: TGTGCCAGCAGTCCCGGGACAGCTAAGTCCGGGGAGCTGTTTTTT; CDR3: CASSPGTAKSGELFF
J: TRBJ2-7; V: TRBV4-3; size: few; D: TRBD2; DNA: TGCGCCAGCAGCCAAGGGCTAGCGGGGGCCTACGAGCAGTACTTC; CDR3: CASSQGLAGAYEQYF
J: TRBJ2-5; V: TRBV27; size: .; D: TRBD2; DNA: TGTGCCAGCAGTTCCTCTAGCGGGGCTGGGGAGACCCAGTACTTC; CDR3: CASSSSSGAGETQYF
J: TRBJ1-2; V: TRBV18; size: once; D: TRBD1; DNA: TGTGCCAGCTCTCTCGGACAGGGGAAAGCCTATGGCTACACCTTC; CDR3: CASSLGQGKAYGYTF
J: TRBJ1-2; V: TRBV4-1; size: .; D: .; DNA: TGCGCCAGCAGCCCCCGAACGTCAGGGACTAACTATGGCTACACCTTC; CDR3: CASSPRTSGTNYGYTF
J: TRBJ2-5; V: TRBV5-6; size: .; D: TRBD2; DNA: TGTGCCAGCAGCTGGGAGAGAGCGGGGGCGTACCAAGAGACCCAGTACTTC; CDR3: CASSWERAGAYQETQYF
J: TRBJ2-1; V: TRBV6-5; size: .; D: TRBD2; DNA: TGTGCCAGCAGTCCCATAGCGGGGGGGCCCGGGGAGCAGTTCTTC; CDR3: CASSPIAGGPGEQFF
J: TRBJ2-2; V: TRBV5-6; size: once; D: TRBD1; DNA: TGTGCCAGCAGCTTTGGGACAGGGGCCACCGGGGAGCTGTTTTTT; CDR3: CASSFGTGATGELFF
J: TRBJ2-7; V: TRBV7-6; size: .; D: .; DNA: TGTGCCAGCAGCTTAGCGCTAGGATACGAGCAGTACTTC; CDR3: CASSLALGYEQYF